The 30 T cell receptor beta chains in this list originate from one sample, sequenced in a study of radiation and T cells in renal cell carcinoma (dated by TCRdb to between 2020 and 2021). Receptors were amplified or captured by the immunoSEQ multiplex PCR assay. What TCRdb holds here is the immuneACCESS table cut down to in-frame rearrangements. Part of the clones is not present; checked against another copy, under half of the missing clones reflect an unresolved V gene, and the others are unexplained. A total of some 80,000 clones appear in this sample, 83% of them only once. The ten largest make up 2% to 3% of the sample. Taken with the paper, the label for time point translates to: blood 4 weeks post-SBRT, at nephrectomy. The intended sense of this specimen's treatment or condition label: 15 Gy SBRT to primary tumor, nephrectomy 4 weeks later. The sequencing here drew on blood, taken from a patient whose treatment included radiotherapy and nephrectomy. Receptors originate from a woman aged 55-69 years with renal cell carcinoma.

This chain joins TRBV20-1 and TRBJ2-1, with no clear D. Trimming pared 0 bases from V and 9 bases from J, leaving 6 bases between. The V gene's germline CDR1 is DFQATT and CDR2 SNEGSKA (reference sequence). The CDR3 totals 11 residues. CDR3 loop: CSARDESEQFF. The CDR3 DNA sequence: TGCAGTGCTAGAGATGAGAGTGAGCAGTTCTTC.

This clone came up a few times. The rearrangement links TRBV9 to TRBJ1-1; 9 bases match TRBD1. Per germline, CDR1 SGDLS and CDR2 YYNGEE. The ends lost 3 bases at V and 0 bases at J; junction bases unmatched: 6. The CDR3 runs 16 residues. The CDR3 nucleotides are TGTGCCAGCAGCGCAGGACAGGGGACGCTGAACACTGAAGCTTTCTTT. Its translation is CASSAGQGTLNTEAFF.

The chain employs TRBV14 and TRBJ2-2; D perhaps matches TRBD2 (5 bases). The CDR3 is made up of 14 amino acids. V was cut by 4 bases and J by 6 bases, with 12 bases left in between. Germline V gene data show CDR1 as SGHDN and CDR2 as FVKESK. The CDR3 here is CASSPYRGSGELFF. Written as DNA, the CDR3 is TGTGCCAGCAGCCCTTATCGAGGGTCCGGGGAGCTGTTTTTT.

The chain is built from TRBV7-9 and TRBJ1-1; 9 bases are shared with TRBD1. Trimming removed 5 bases from V and 1 base from J; junction bases left unmatched: 11. Germline values: CDR1 SEHNR, CDR2 FQNEAQ (reference sequence). The length of the CDR3 is 17 residues. DNA of the CDR3: TGTGCCAGCAGCCTGGGACAGGGAATTGGTCGGAACACTGAAGCTTTCTTT. Amino acids: CASSLGQGIGRNTEAFF. The full variable domain, with the rest looked up from reference TRBV7-9 and TRBJ1-1, is DTGVSQNPRHKITKRGQNVTFRCDPISEHNRLYWYRQTLGQGPEFLTYFQNEAQLEKSRLLSDRFSAERPKGSFSTLEIQRTEQGDSAMYLCASSLGQGIGRNTEAFFGQGTRLTVV.

This chain uses TRBV5-1 with TRBJ2-6; no clear D. In germline, CDR1 is SGHRS, CDR2 YFSETQ. The length of the CDR3 is 17 residues. The V end lost 2 bases, the J end lost 0 bases, and 12 bases lay between the germline ends. The CDR3 region is CASSLTGQTSGANVLTF. As DNA, the CDR3 is TGCGCCAGCAGCTTAACGGGCCAAACCTCTGGGGCCAACGTCCTGACTTTC.

The rearrangement joins TRBV4-2 to TRBJ1-1, with D unclear. CDR3 length equals 14 residues. The V and J ends lost 5 bases and 4 bases respectively, with 14 bases between them. Germline V gene data show CDR1 as LGHNA and CDR2 as YNFKEQ. The DNA for the CDR3 is TGTGCCAGCAGCGGCTTTGGGGATTTCACTGAAGCTTTCTTT. This sequence encodes CASSGFGDFTEAFF.

V usage is TRBV28 and J usage is TRBJ2-3, with unresolved D. The germline V gene encodes CDR1 MDHEN and CDR2 SYDVKM. There are 14 residues in the CDR3. V shed 7 bases and J shed 0 bases, with 11 bases lying between them. Here the CDR3 reads CASTLAVSTDTQYF. The CDR3 nucleotides are TGTGCCAGCACCTTGGCGGTTAGCACAGATACGCAGTATTTT.

The chain employs TRBV6-1 and TRBJ1-1; D gene uncertain. Germline V gene lookup returns CDR1 MNHNS and CDR2 SASEGT. The CDR3 length is 14 residues. Trimming shortened V by 2 bases and J by 4 bases, and 11 bases separated the two germline ends. CDR3 protein: CASSEIGLGTEAFF. CDR3 coding DNA: TGTGCCAGCAGTGAAATAGGGCTGGGCACTGAAGCTTTCTTT.

This clone has a handful of counts. This sequence joins TRBV6-1 and TRBJ2-7; D possibly uses TRBD1 or TRBD2 (6 bases each). Germline V lookup: CDR1 MNHNS, CDR2 SASEGT. The V gene lost 6 bases and the J gene lost 3 bases, with 18 bases spanning the gap. The CDR3 runs to 15 residues. This CDR3 is CASRLASTGYYEQYF. CDR3 DNA: TGTGCCAGCAGACTAGCTTCGACAGGATACTACGAGCAGTACTTC.

V gene TRBV6-5 combines with J gene TRBJ2-7, with a tentative D call TRBD1 (6 bases). The CDR3 sequence is 13 residues long. V dropped 9 bases and J dropped 4 bases, with 16 bases sitting between them. Germline V gene lookup returns CDR1 MNHEY and CDR2 SVGAGI. CDR3 loop: CASHRAGSYEQYF. DNA of the CDR3: TGTGCCAGTCACAGGGCAGGTTCTTACGAGCAGTACTTC.

The gene calls are TRBV28 and TRBJ2-2, with 7 bases aligning to TRBD2. The V gene end was trimmed by 2 bases and the J gene end by 3 bases; junction bases not matched to a gene: 3. This CDR3 spans 15 amino acids. CDR1 and CDR2 (germline): MDHEN, SYDVKM. The CDR3 loop reads CASSLGGGYTGELFF. The CDR3 DNA follows: TGTGCCAGCAGTTTAGGCGGGGGTTACACCGGGGAGCTGTTTTTT.

This clone was picked up a small number of times. This rearrangement joins TRBV5-4 to TRBJ1-1; D might be TRBD1 (6 bases). This CDR3 has 14 residues. V was cut by 1 base and J by 0 bases, with 7 bases left in between. Germline V lookup: CDR1 SGHNT, CDR2 YYREEE (reference sequence). CDR3 region: CASSLRDMNTEAFF. Here the CDR3 DNA reads TGTGCCAGCAGCTTGAGGGACATGAACACTGAAGCTTTCTTT.

Concerning this clone itself: A junction boundary mismatches the germline segment, possibly from a read error. This sequence joins TRBV19 and TRBJ1-5, with D perhaps TRBD1 (5 bases). The CDR3 is made up of 14 amino acids. Germline-derived CDR1 and CDR2 are LNHDA and SQIVND (reference sequence). Here the CDR3 DNA reads TGTGCCAGTAGTATCGAACAGGTAGATCAGTCCCAGCATTTT. Translated: CASSIEQVDQSQHF.

The chain carries TRBV19 and TRBJ2-7; 10 bases agree with TRBD1. The CDR3 sequence is 13 residues long. Trimming cost V 8 bases and J 7 bases; bases outside gene matches: 8. From germline, CDR1 is LNHDA and CDR2 SQIVND (reference sequence). In nucleotides, the CDR3 is TGTGCCAGTTCCGGGACAGGGGCTCGGGAGCAGTACTTC. Translation: CASSGTGAREQYF.

The V and J genes are TRBV5-1 and TRBJ2-7; D unclear. Germline V gene sequence: CDR1 SGHRS, CDR2 YFSETQ. V shed 3 bases and J shed 3 bases, with 13 bases lying between them. This CDR3 comprises 14 residues. CDR3 DNA sequence: TGCGCCAGCAGCTATCCGGGCGAGGTCTACGAGCAGTACTTC. Amino acid sequence: CASSYPGEVYEQYF. The full variable domain, with the rest looked up from reference TRBV5-1 and TRBJ2-7, is KAGVTQTPRYLIKTRGQQVTLSCSPISGHRSVSWYQQTPGQGLQFLFEYFSETQRNKGNFPGRFSGRQFSNSRSEMNVSTLELGDSALYLCASSYPGEVYEQYFGPGTRLTVT.

In nucleotides, the CDR3 is TGTGCCAGCAGCTTTCTAGCGGATTTCACCGGGGAGCTGTTTTTT. This sequence encodes CASSFLADFTGELFF. This chain links TRBV9 with TRBJ2-2, with 7 bases aligning to TRBD2. V shed 4 bases and J 4 bases; nucleotides not matched to a gene: 7. Germline CDR1 reads SGDLS; CDR2 reads YYNGEE. This CDR3 is built from 15 residues.

The V call is TRBV18, the J call TRBJ2-3; tentative D call: TRBD1 (6 bases). CDR3 size: 14 residues. Trimming shortened V by 6 bases and J by 4 bases, and 14 bases separated the two germline ends. Germline lookup yields CDR1 KGHSH and CDR2 LQKENI. In DNA form, the CDR3 reads TGTGCCAGCTCCCACAGGGATTCGGCAGATACGCAGTATTTT. This translates into CASSHRDSADTQYF.

This sequence joins TRBV7-2 and TRBJ1-4; D may be TRBD1 (5 bases). Per germline, CDR1 SGHTA and CDR2 FQGNSA. The CDR3 totals 15 residues. Trimming removed 4 bases from V and 8 bases from J, with 17 bases in between. The CDR3 region has the DNA TGTGCCAGCAGCTCCTTCCGGGACCGTAGCGAAAAACTGTTTTTT. Amino acid sequence: CASSSFRDRSEKLFF.

The chain joins TRBV6-5 to TRBJ2-7, with no clear D. Trimming cost V 0 bases and J 4 bases, with 13 bases left between them. The CDR3 loop spans 15 amino acids. Looked up from germline, CDR1 is MNHEY and CDR2 is SVGAGI. In nucleotides, the CDR3 is TGTGCCAGCAGTTACTCGGCCAGAGCTAGGTACGAGCAGTACTTC. Protein: CASSYSARARYEQYF.

This chain uses TRBV4-3 with TRBJ2-3; TRBD1 matches at 8 bases. CDR1 is LGHNA and CDR2 is YSLEER in the germline V gene. J was trimmed by 2 bases and V by 3 bases; bases with no gene match: 7. This CDR3 contains 16 residues. The CDR3: CASSQTRTGYTDTQYF. The CDR3 bases are TGCGCCAGCAGCCAGACTCGGACAGGGTACACAGATACGCAGTATTTT.

This clone was seen more than once but under ten times. The rearrangement joins TRBV29-1 to TRBJ1-1; 8 bases line up with TRBD1. J gave up 6 bases and V 7 bases, and 7 bases lay outside the gene matches. The V gene's germline CDR1 is SQVTM and CDR2 ANQGSEA. The CDR3 extends over 12 amino acids. The CDR3: CSARTGSPEAFF. The CDR3 DNA reads TGCAGCGCGCGGACAGGGTCCCCTGAAGCTTTCTTT.

This chain joins TRBV5-4 and TRBJ2-5, with TRBD2 matching over 8 bases. V shed 4 bases and J 4 bases; nucleotides not matched to a gene: 12. Germline V lookup: CDR1 SGHNT, CDR2 YYREEE (reference sequence). The CDR3 runs to 16 residues. The CDR3 sequence is CASSLVFAGGGETQYF. Here the CDR3 DNA reads TGTGCCAGCAGCCTGGTCTTTGCGGGGGGCGGAGAGACCCAGTACTTC.

The V gene is TRBV10-3, the J gene TRBJ2-2, with D maybe TRBD2 (5 bases). CDR3 length equals 15 residues. Trimming took 6 bases from V and 6 from J, leaving 17 bases between them. In germline, CDR1 is ENHRY, CDR2 SYGVKD. The CDR3 region has the DNA TGTGCCATCAGGAGGGTTACTAGTGAATCCGGGGAGCTGTTTTTT. Translating gives CAIRRVTSESGELFF.

The rearrangement links TRBV19 to TRBJ1-4, with D uncertain. This CDR3 has 13 residues. The germline CDR1 and CDR2 sequences are LNHDA and SQIVND (reference sequence). V lost 6 bases and J lost 8, with 13 bases in between. In nucleotides, the CDR3 is TGTGCCAGTAGCCCGGGTTTAAGGGAAAAACTGTTTTTT. Its protein is CASSPGLREKLFF.

This sequence joins TRBV14 and TRBJ2-5; no definite D call. The CDR3 is made up of 11 amino acids. V was clipped by 3 bases and J by 3 bases, with 2 bases between them. Germline CDR1 SGHDN, CDR2 FVKESK. The CDR3 DNA reads TGTGCCAGCAGCCAGGAAGAGACCCAGTACTTC. Its translation: CASSQEETQYF.

This clone was observed once. The V call is TRBV15, the J call TRBJ2-2; TRBD2 aligns across 8 bases. The CDR3 extends over 18 amino acids. The V gene end was trimmed by 1 base and the J gene end by 0 bases; junction bases not matched to a gene: 7. Per the germline V gene, CDR1 is LNHNV and CDR2 is YYDKDF (reference sequence). The CDR3 DNA is TGTGCCACCAGCAGAGCCGGGAGGGTGGCGACGAACACCGGGGAGCTGTTTTTT. Amino acids: CATSRAGRVATNTGELFF. Drawing the rest from reference TRBV15 and TRBJ2-2, the complete variable domain is DAMVIQNPRYQVTQFGKPVTLSCSQTLNHNVMYWYQQKSSQAPKLLFHYYDKDFNNEADTPDNFQSRRPNTSFCFLDIRSPGLGDTAMYLCATSRAGRVATNTGELFFGEGSRLTVL.

This chain links TRBV28 with TRBJ2-7, with D unclear. The V gene lost 6 bases and the J gene lost 2 bases, with 8 bases spanning the gap. CDR3 length equals 12 residues. Looked up from germline, CDR1 is MDHEN and CDR2 is SYDVKM. The DNA of the CDR3 is TGTGCCAGCAGCCTCACGACCTACGAGCAGTACTTC. Its translation is CASSLTTYEQYF. Drawing the rest from reference TRBV28 and TRBJ2-7, the complete variable domain is DVKVTQSSRYLVKRTGEKVFLECVQDMDHENMFWYRQDPGLGLRLIYFSYDVKMKEKGDIPEGYSVSREKKERFSLILESASTNQTSMYLCASSLTTYEQYFGPGTRLTVT.

This clone was counted a single time. This rearrangement joins TRBV9 to TRBJ1-2, with TRBD1 as a possible D gene (5 bases). Germline lookup yields CDR1 SGDLS and CDR2 YYNGEE. The CDR3 contains 16 residues. Trimming left V 4 bases short and J 8 bases short, with 24 bases between. The CDR3 DNA reads TGTGCCAGCAGCCGGAGGGGACCGGGACCGGCTACAGGCTACACCTTC. Amino acids: CASSRRGPGPATGYTF. Based on the CDR3 plus reference TRBV9 and TRBJ1-2, the full variable domain is DSGVTQTPKHLITATGQRVTLRCSPRSGDLSVYWYQQSLDQGLQFLIQYYNGEERAKGNILERFSAQQFPDLHSELNLSSLELGDSALYFCASSRRGPGPATGYTFGSGTRLTVV.

CDR3 sequence (DNA): TGCGCCAGCAGCTTGGCCCAGCGGGAGGGGAGAGGGGAGACCCAGTACTTC. It codes for CASSLAQREGRGETQYF. The chain recombines TRBV5-1 with TRBJ2-5; 10 bases are a match to TRBD2. The CDR3 is 17 amino acids. The germline V gene has CDR1 SGHRS and CDR2 YFSETQ. The J segment lost 5 bases and the V segment lost 0 bases, leaving 10 bases of the junction unmatched.

This chain uses TRBV5-4 with TRBJ2-7; TRBD2 aligns across 10 bases. Germline assignment: CDR1 SGHNT and CDR2 YYREEE (reference sequence). V was clipped by 6 bases and J by 3 bases; unmatched bases: 3. This CDR3 contains 13 residues. The CDR3 DNA sequence: TGTGCCAGCAAAGGGACTAGCGACTACGAGCAGTACTTC. This translates into CASKGTSDYEQYF.